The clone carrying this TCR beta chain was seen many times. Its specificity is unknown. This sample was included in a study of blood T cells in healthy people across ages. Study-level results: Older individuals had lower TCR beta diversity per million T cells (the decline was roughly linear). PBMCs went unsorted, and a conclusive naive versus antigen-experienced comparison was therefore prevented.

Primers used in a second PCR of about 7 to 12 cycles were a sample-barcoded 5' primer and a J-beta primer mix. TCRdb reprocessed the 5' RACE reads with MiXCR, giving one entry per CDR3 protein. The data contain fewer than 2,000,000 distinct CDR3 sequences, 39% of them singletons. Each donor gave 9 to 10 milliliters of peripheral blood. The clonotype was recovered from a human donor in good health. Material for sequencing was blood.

DNA of the CDR3: TGCAGTGCTACCATAACAGTACGGGAGACCCAGTACTTC. It codes for CSATITVRETQYF. The rearrangement joins TRBV20-1 to TRBJ2-5; D call uncertain. The ends were cut back, 4 bases at V and 5 bases at J, with 14 bases in the middle. The CDR3 loop spans 13 amino acids. Germline V gene data show CDR1 as DFQATT and CDR2 as SNEGSKA (reference sequence).